This T cell receptor beta chain was sequenced during a study of blood T cell repertoires in COVID-19. Assay: immunoSEQ multiplex PCR; the TCRdb copy retains only in-frame clones and omits some. The table has 250,000 to 300,000 clones, just over 90% seen once. Everyone who took part was 18 to 89 years old, and they came from 20 to 25 US areas. Participant-given clinical history determined each cohort assignment. The ends were cut back, 3 bases at V and 9 bases at J, with 13 bases in the middle. The CDR3 sequence is 13 residues long. The V gene's germline CDR1 is SGDLS and CDR2 YYNGEE. The TCR comes from a woman in her thirties or forties with acute COVID-19. Material: PBMCs or T cells enriched from blood (not recorded which). The gene calls are TRBV9 and TRBJ2-1; possible D gene TRBD2, 6 bases. Here the CDR3 DNA reads TGTGCCAGCAGCGGCAGTGTGGGGGGTGAGCAGTTCTTC. Its translation: CASSGSVGGEQFF.